A selection of T cell receptor beta chains follows, all from one sample in a study of blood T cell repertoires in COVID-19. The protocol was immunoSEQ multiplex PCR, while the TCRdb copy is restricted to in-frame clones and leaves out a portion. Of 300,000 to 450,000 clones in the sample, approximately 81% are singletons; the top ten hold roughly 3.6%. Sequenced input: peripheral blood. Source of these receptors: a woman aged 18-35 years with acute or convalescent COVID-19. CDR3s include the opening cysteine and the closing phenylalanine or tryptophan. The D gene is left open where the match is weak. Size is stated for part of the rows, as once, few or many counts, or as a class when the clone is expanded.

D: TRBD2; size: .; J: TRBJ2-3; V: TRBV27; length: 13; DNA: TGTGCCAGCAGTCGGGGGGATGGAGATACGCAGTATTTT; CDR3: CASSRGDGDTQYF
D: TRBD1; size: .; J: TRBJ1-1; V: TRBV29-1; length: 12; DNA: TGCAGCGCGACAGGGATGAACACTGAAGCTTTCTTT; CDR3: CSATGMNTEAFF
D: TRBD2; size: .; J: TRBJ2-7; V: TRBV12-5; length: 15; DNA: TGTGCTAGTGGTTTGGAGCGGGGGGCCAGCTACGAGCAGTACTTC; CDR3: CASGLERGASYEQYF
D: .; size: .; J: TRBJ1-2; V: TRBV27; length: 15; DNA: TGTGCCAGCAGTGCGACAGGAAGTACGGTCTATGGCTACACCTTC; CDR3: CASSATGSTVYGYTF
D: .; size: .; J: TRBJ1-1; V: TRBV3-1/TRBV3-2; length: 14; DNA: TGTGCCAGCAGTCAACAGGGCCACAGCACTGAAGCTTTCTTT; CDR3: CASSQQGHSTEAFF
D: TRBD2; size: .; J: TRBJ2-2; V: TRBV30; length: 15; DNA: TGTGCCTGGCAACGACTAGCGGGGGGTAGGGGGGAGCTGTTTTTT; CDR3: CAWQRLAGGRGELFF
D: .; size: .; J: TRBJ1-1; V: TRBV9; length: 13; DNA: TGTGCCAGCAGCGCCCTATTGAACACTGAAGCTTTCTTT; CDR3: CASSALLNTEAFF
D: .; size: few; J: TRBJ2-5; V: TRBV2; length: 12; DNA: TGTGCCAGCAACCCAGGGAGGGAGACCCAGTACTTC; CDR3: CASNPGRETQYF
D: TRBD1; size: .; J: TRBJ1-6; V: TRBV27; length: 15; DNA: TGTGCCAGCAGTGCCAGGACAGGGGGTAAATCACCCCTCCACTTT; CDR3: CASSARTGGKSPLHF
D: TRBD1; size: .; J: TRBJ1-1; V: TRBV5-1; length: 17; DNA: TGCGCCAGCAGCTTGACCGTTTACGGGACAGGGGCCACTGAAGCTTTCTTT; CDR3: CASSLTVYGTGATEAFF
D: TRBD2; size: .; J: TRBJ2-1; V: TRBV7-9; length: 15; DNA: TGTGCCAGCAGCTCCCCTAGCGGGGCCTACAATGAGCAGTTCTTC; CDR3: CASSSPSGAYNEQFF
D: TRBD2; size: .; J: TRBJ2-1; V: TRBV4-1; length: 14; DNA: TGCGCCAGCAGCCTAGCGGGACTAGCGCCTGAGCAGTTCTTC; CDR3: CASSLAGLAPEQFF
D: TRBD2; size: .; J: TRBJ2-1; V: TRBV9; length: 15; DNA: TGTGCCAGCAGCGTAGTCGTTAGCGGGACCGAAGAGCAGTTCTTC; CDR3: CASSVVVSGTEEQFF
D: .; size: .; J: TRBJ1-2; V: TRBV2; length: 13; DNA: TGTGCCAGCAGTGAGCTGAGGGCCGATGGCTACACCTTC; CDR3: CASSELRADGYTF
D: TRBD2; size: .; J: TRBJ2-5; V: TRBV4-2; length: 14; DNA: TGTGCCAGCAGCCCAGGGACTAGCTTCGAGACCCAGTACTTC; CDR3: CASSPGTSFETQYF